This T cell receptor (beta chain) was found in a study of blood T cell repertoires in COVID-19. Original handling: Cell counts per sample came from amplifying reference gene primers. Sequencing was performed with immunoSEQ multiplex PCR; in TCRdb, only in-frame clones are kept and a portion is missing. The V and J calls and clone size are taken from that table; D and trimming were inferred from the DNA. The sample holds about 440,000 clones, approximately 90% seen once. Germline CDR1 is SNHLY and CDR2 is FYNNEI. V lost 8 bases and J lost 5; bases outside the gene matches: 14. CDR3 length: 15 residues.

The chain carries TRBV2 and TRBJ1-2; 7 nucleotides agree with TRBD1. The sample taken for sequencing was peripheral blood. The TCR sequence derives from a woman aged 30 to 39 with acute or convalescent COVID-19. The CDR3 region has the DNA TGTGCCAGCCGCGATTCCGACAGGGTTTATTATGGCTACACCTTC. This encodes CASRDSDRVYYGYTF.